The TCR beta chain described here comes from a study of cytomegalovirus exposure and HLA in healthy donors. Study-wide points: Generally TCR sequences proved uncommon, though certain public TCRs appeared in numerous donors. Later, an analysis found that common viral pathogens appeared to be linked with several of the most significant clusters. In vitro checks showed that three CMV-associated chains really do target CMV antigens. Most of the TCR beta V segments (in an earlier analysis) were productive either about 87% or about 30% of the time.

Both 60 Vbeta primers and 13 Jbeta primers went into the PCR. TCRdb keeps only in-frame clones here, not all; method: immunoSEQ multiplex PCR. The sample has about 210,000 clones, about 80% seen once. The V gene lost 4 bases and the J gene lost 5 bases, with 21 bases spanning the gap. The CDR3 is 17 residues long. As to this clone: Its target is unknown.

The clonotype originates from a man aged 40-49 years in good health and CMV-seropositive. Sequencing input: PBMCs. This chain links TRBV23-1 with TRBJ2-1; a weak D match, TRBD2 (5 bases). TRBV23-1 is known as an ORF, though its function is uncertain. The CDR3 sequence: CASSPYKRERRNNEQFF. The CDR3 DNA reads TGCGCCAGCAGTCCCTACAAAAGGGAGCGGAGAAACAATGAGCAGTTCTTC.